This T cell receptor beta chain was profiled in a study of Tregs in tolerant kidney transplant recipients. The overall study: The nonmyeloablative bone marrow transplants came from related graft donors, with transient mixed chimerism. Notes on the study in general: This study did not directly address biological reproducibility. Validation in larger populations is needed because few patients were studied.

Assay: immunoSEQ multiplex PCR; the TCRdb copy retains only in-frame clones and omits some. The ten most abundant clones cover roughly 0.8% of a sample with about 48,000 clones. Worth noting for this clone: Its target is unknown. The read terminates 3 residues ahead of where the CDR3 ends, so the germline J gene completes it.

Deletions cut 1 base from V and 5 bases from J, with 8 bases between. This CDR3 has 14 amino acids. Germline values: CDR1 KGHSH, CDR2 LQKENI. This receptor was identified in a human donor who received a combined kidney and bone marrow transplant. The chain uses TRBV18 and TRBJ2-2; D is possibly TRBD1 (6 bases). The source was CD4+ T cells from blood, collected before the transplant. The part of the CDR3 DNA that was read is TGTGCCAGCTCACCACTCCAGGGGACCGGGGAG. Residues: CASSPLQGTGE. The whole CDR3 sequence reads CASSPLQGTGELFF.